Below are 9 T cell receptor beta chains sequenced from a single sample in a study of shared clonotypes between healthy human individuals. Profiling relied on immunoSEQ multiplex PCR, and the TCRdb table lists in-frame clones only, not all of them. The table has a few million clones, about 92% seen once; the top ten hold 0.39%. The sequencing sample was made of naive CD4+ T cells from PBMCs. Subset here: CD45RA+ positively selected. These TCRs come from a man aged 18 to 30 in good health. Some clones in this sample may be carry-over from other donors' samples.

The chain employs TRBV27 and TRBJ2-1; 9 bases align to TRBD1. V was clipped by 7 bases and J by 9 bases; unmatched bases: 10. CDR1 and CDR2 from the germline V gene are MNHEY and SMNVEV (reference sequence). The CDR3 length is 14 residues. The CDR3 bases are TGTGCCAGCATTATGAGACAGGGGGGTGGTGAGCAGTTCTTC. As protein: CASIMRQGGGEQFF.

The chain carries TRBV10-1 and TRBJ2-2; 8 nucleotides line up with TRBD2. The CDR3 runs to 16 residues. CDR1 and CDR2 (germline): WNHNN, SYGVQD (reference sequence). V lost 4 bases to trimming and J lost 5 bases; unmatched junction nucleotides: 9. The CDR3 region is CASSVTPGGLTGELFF. The CDR3, as DNA: TGCGCCAGCAGTGTGACTCCGGGAGGGCTAACCGGGGAGCTGTTTTTT.

CDR3 protein: CASSLSQGNEKLFF. CDR3 in DNA: TGCGCCAGCAGCTTGAGCCAGGGGAATGAAAAACTGTTTTTT. The V gene is TRBV5-1, the J gene TRBJ1-4, with D possibly TRBD1 on 6 matching bases. In germline, CDR1 is SGHRS, CDR2 YFSETQ. This CDR3 is 14 amino acids long. Trimming took off 1 base at V and 5 bases at J, with 9 bases between the two ends.

This sequence joins TRBV11-3 and TRBJ2-5, with 8 bases lining up with TRBD1. The CDR3 runs 15 residues. Germline assignment: CDR1 SGHNT and CDR2 YENEEA. V trimming: 3 bases; J trimming: 5 bases; junction bases outside the gene matches: 8. CDR3 region: CASSFSGGQEETQYF. The CDR3 nucleotides read TGTGCCAGCAGCTTTTCAGGGGGCCAGGAGGAGACCCAGTACTTC.

This rearrangement joins TRBV5-1 to TRBJ1-2, with a weak D call TRBD1 (5 bases). This CDR3 contains 13 residues. V was clipped by 0 bases and J by 6 bases, with 9 bases between them. The V gene's germline CDR1 is SGHRS and CDR2 YFSETQ. As DNA, the CDR3 is TGCGCCAGCAGCTTGGGAGGGGATCATGGCTACACCTTC. Translating gives CASSLGGDHGYTF.

The chain links TRBV9 to TRBJ2-6, with D perhaps TRBD1 (6 bases). The CDR3 is 19 amino acids. Germline CDR1 is SGDLS and CDR2 is YYNGEE. V shed 0 bases and J shed 2 bases, with 18 bases lying between them. The CDR3 DNA sequence: TGTGCCAGCAGCGTAGGCCAGCGCTTTACAGGGCCTGGGGCCAACGTCCTGACTTTC. Translated, it gives CASSVGQRFTGPGANVLTF.

This sequence joins TRBV5-1 and TRBJ2-1; 15 bases match TRBD2. Germline CDR1 SGHRS, CDR2 YFSETQ. Trimming took 4 bases from V and 8 from J; bases not matched to a gene: 7. CDR3 length: 16 amino acids. For the CDR3, the DNA is TGCGCCAGCAGCGCGGGACTAGCGGGAGGTTTCTATGAGCAGTTCTTC. Its translation: CASSAGLAGGFYEQFF.

The sample holds a few counts of this clone. V and J are TRBV6-5 and TRBJ1-3; D not resolved. This CDR3 comprises 13 residues. V was trimmed by 1 base and J by 4 bases, leaving 5 bases between them. CDR1 MNHEY and CDR2 SVGAGI come from the germline V gene. The CDR3 DNA sequence: TGTGCCAGCAGTTACTTCCAAGGAAACACCATATATTTT. It encodes CASSYFQGNTIYF.

Turning to this clone: The same CDR3 also results from other DNA sequences found in this sample. V gene TRBV5-4 combines with J gene TRBJ2-5; TRBD2 might be the D (5 bases). Trimming removed 0 bases from V and 5 bases from J, with 8 bases in between. CDR3 length equals 13 residues. In germline, CDR1 is SGHNT, CDR2 YYREEE (reference sequence). The CDR3 spells CASSLAGGETQYF. The CDR3 DNA is TGTGCCAGCAGCTTGGCAGGCGGGGAGACCCAGTACTTC.